This T cell receptor beta chain appears in the sequencing data of a study of shared clonotypes between healthy human individuals. With 6 bases clipped from V and 0 bases from J, the junction kept 5 bases outside the gene matches. The CDR3 contains 14 residues. Per the germline V gene, CDR1 is MNHNS and CDR2 is SASEGT. Splitting the CD4+ cells yielded a CD45RA+ naive subset and a CD45RA-negative memory subset. Assay used: immunoSEQ multiplex PCR; TCRdb lists only in-frame clones, some missing. The sample yields 2.3 million or so clones, 85% to 95% seen once. Sequencing was performed on naive CD4+ T cells from PBMCs. Documented subset: CD45RA+ positively selected. The chain recombines TRBV6-1 with TRBJ2-7; TRBD1 matches 7 bases. This receptor was identified in a man between 18 and 29 years old in good health. Some clones in this sample may be carry-over from other donors' samples. The CDR3 region is CASSVSGGSYEQYF. The CDR3 bases are TGTGCCAGCAGCGTCTCAGGGGGCTCCTACGAGCAGTACTTC.